These 31 T cell receptor beta chains share one sample of origin, sequenced in a study of blood T cell repertoires in COVID-19. Sequencing was performed with immunoSEQ multiplex PCR; in TCRdb, only in-frame clones are kept and a portion is missing. The data contain approximately 250,000 clones, approximately 89% of them seen just once; the ten biggest clones take up roughly 2.3%. Sequenced material: PBMCs or T cells enriched from blood (not recorded which). Receptors were obtained from a woman between 40 and 55 years old with acute COVID-19.

The V call is TRBV3-1 (or the pseudogene TRBV3-2), the J call TRBJ2-5; the match to TRBD2 covers 12 bases. The CDR3 contains 15 residues. J gave up 4 bases and V 4 bases, and 4 bases lay outside the gene matches. Per germline, CDR1 LGHDT and CDR2 YNNKEL (reference sequence). The CDR3 DNA follows: TGTGCCAGCAGCCCAGAGACTAGCGGGAGAGAGACCCAGTACTTC. Its protein is CASSPETSGRETQYF.

CDR3 sequence (DNA): TGCGCCAGCAGCCAGCTTCAGGGGAACACTGAAGCTTTCTTT. It encodes CASSQLQGNTEAFF. The genes are TRBV4-1 and TRBJ1-1; TRBD1 is a possible D gene (5 bases). Between the trimmed V and J ends, which lost 3 bases and 1 base, there was a span of 9 bases. There are 14 residues in the CDR3. The V gene's germline CDR1 is MGHRA and CDR2 YSYEKL.

The V call is TRBV5-4, the J call TRBJ2-1; TRBD2 aligns across 8 bases. Germline V gene data show CDR1 as SGHNT and CDR2 as YYREEE (reference sequence). Losses at the gene ends were 3 bases for V and 7 bases for J; bases not matched to a gene: 9. The CDR3 spans 15 residues. The CDR3 region has the DNA TGTGCCAGCAGCTCATTAGCGGGAACGTTGAATGAGCAGTTCTTC. It translates to CASSSLAGTLNEQFF.

J is TRBJ2-5 and V is TRBV10-1; 13 bases agree with TRBD2. The junction had 4 bases not matched to a gene; V was cut back by 5 bases and J by 4 bases. The CDR3 length is 15 residues. Per germline, CDR1 WNHNN and CDR2 SYGVQD (reference sequence). The DNA of the CDR3 is TGCGCCAGCAGTCCGACTAGCGGGGGGCCAGAGACCCAGTACTTC. Translating gives CASSPTSGGPETQYF.

The chain is built from TRBV5-4 and TRBJ2-3; D not certain. V lost 0 bases and J 2 bases, leaving 7 bases between the germline ends. Germline V gene lookup returns CDR1 SGHNT and CDR2 YYREEE (reference sequence). This CDR3 spans 14 amino acids. The CDR3 region has the DNA TGTGCCAGCAGCTTGGGGCCGCTCACAGATACGCAGTATTTT. It yields the protein CASSLGPLTDTQYF. The full variable domain, with the rest looked up from reference TRBV5-4 and TRBJ2-3, is ETGVTQSPTHLIKTRGQQVTLRCSSQSGHNTVSWYQQALGQGPQFIFQYYREEENGRGNFPPRFSGLQFPNYSSELNVNALELDDSALYLCASSLGPLTDTQYFGPGTRLTVL.

The chain is built from TRBV5-1 and TRBJ2-6; no reliable D call. CDR1 and CDR2 (germline): SGHRS, YFSETQ. The CDR3 spans 14 residues. V was shortened by 0 bases and J by 4 bases, with 5 bases between the two germline ends. The CDR3 sequence is CASSLVGGANVLTF. In DNA, the CDR3 is TGCGCCAGCAGCTTGGTTGGCGGGGCCAACGTCCTGACTTTC.

The chain combines TRBV14 with TRBJ2-2; D gene uncertain. The germline V and J ends were trimmed by 4 bases and 4 bases, with 16 bases remaining between them. This CDR3 contains 16 residues. Germline V gives CDR1 SGHDN, CDR2 FVKESK. The CDR3 region is CASSPEVTVITGELFF. The CDR3 nucleotides are TGTGCCAGCAGCCCCGAAGTGACTGTTATCACCGGGGAGCTGTTTTTT.

The V and J genes are TRBV18 and TRBJ2-1, with D uncertain. The CDR3 is made up of 14 amino acids. Germline V gene lookup returns CDR1 KGHSH and CDR2 LQKENI. The V end was cut by 5 bases, the J end by 13 bases, with 21 bases between. The CDR3 is CASSSTLDSWYQFF. CDR3 DNA: TGTGCCAGCTCAAGTACCCTCGATAGCTGGTATCAGTTCTTC. Full variable domain (rest looked up from reference TRBV18 and TRBJ2-1): NAGVMQNPRHLVRRRGQEARLRCSPMKGHSHVYWYRQLPEEGLKFMVYLQKENIIDESGMPKERFSAEFPKEGPSILRIQQVVRGDSAAYFCASSSTLDSWYQFFGPGTRLTVL.

The chain employs TRBV5-1 and TRBJ2-1, with D perhaps matching TRBD2 (5 bases). The CDR3 is 14 residues long. The germline V gene has CDR1 SGHRS and CDR2 YFSETQ. Trimming removed 2 bases at V and 8 bases at J, with 14 bases between. The CDR3 DNA follows: TGCGCCAGCAGCTTACTAGGATCTGAGGATGAGCAGTTCTTC. It specifies CASSLLGSEDEQFF.

The chain has TRBV19 and TRBJ1-6; D possibly corresponds to TRBD1 (5 bases). Deletions cut 8 bases from V and 9 bases from J, with 14 bases between. Germline assignment: CDR1 LNHDA and CDR2 SQIVND (reference sequence). This CDR3 comprises 13 residues. CDR3 in DNA: TGTGCCAGTGCTCAGGGTCAGGTTTCACCCCTCCACTTT. It encodes CASAQGQVSPLHF.

The rearrangement joins TRBV18 to TRBJ2-3, with TRBD2 identical over 7 bases. V shed 4 bases and J 5 bases; nucleotides not matched to a gene: 6. This CDR3 is built from 14 residues. The germline V gene has CDR1 KGHSH and CDR2 LQKENI. The CDR3 loop reads CASSQAGTRDTQYF. The CDR3 DNA sequence: TGTGCCAGCTCACAAGCGGGGACGAGAGATACGCAGTATTTT.

V gene TRBV3-1 (or the pseudogene TRBV3-2) combines with J gene TRBJ2-4; 7 positions match TRBD2. This CDR3 has 15 amino acids. V was pared by 1 base and J by 8 bases, with 8 bases of the junction left unmatched. Germline assignment: CDR1 LGHDT and CDR2 YNNKEL (reference sequence). CDR3 sequence reads: CASSQGTTSADIQYF. The DNA of the CDR3 is TGTGCCAGCAGCCAAGGAACCACTAGCGCGGACATTCAGTACTTC.

The chain is built from TRBV10-2 and TRBJ1-5, with D possibly TRBD1 on 6 matching bases. The V end lost 4 bases, the J end lost 0 bases, and 13 bases lay between the germline ends. Germline assignment: CDR1 WSHSY and CDR2 SAAADI. This CDR3 comprises 16 residues. The CDR3 loop reads CASSGTAFLSNQPQHF. CDR3 DNA: TGCGCCAGCAGTGGGACAGCTTTTCTTAGCAATCAGCCCCAGCATTTT.

About this clone itself: This sample includes further DNA sequences coding for the same CDR3. The V gene is TRBV18, the J gene TRBJ1-1, with 11 bases fitting TRBD1. V lost 6 bases to trimming and J lost 5 bases; unmatched junction nucleotides: 5. The CDR3 covers 14 residues. The germline CDR1 and CDR2 sequences are KGHSH and LQKENI. The CDR3 here is CASSLGTGGTEAFF. The CDR3 coding sequence is TGTGCCAGCTCTTTAGGGACAGGGGGAACTGAAGCTTTCTTT. The full variable domain, rest sourced from reference TRBV18 and TRBJ1-1, is NAGVMQNPRHLVRRRGQEARLRCSPMKGHSHVYWYRQLPEEGLKFMVYLQKENIIDESGMPKERFSAEFPKEGPSILRIQQVVRGDSAAYFCASSLGTGGTEAFFGQGTRLTVV.

This sequence joins TRBV5-1 and TRBJ1-2, with D unresolved. The germline V gene has CDR1 SGHRS and CDR2 YFSETQ. The CDR3 has 14 amino acids. V gave up 0 bases and J gave up 0 bases, with 6 bases separating them. The CDR3 nucleotides read TGCGCCAGCAGCTTGGCAGATACTAACTATGGCTACACCTTC. This encodes CASSLADTNYGYTF.

The table lists this clone with a count of one. The J gene is TRBJ1-2, the V gene TRBV24-1; D is uncertain. V dropped 5 bases and J dropped 6 bases, with 9 bases sitting between them. Germline CDR1 reads KGHDR; CDR2 reads SFDVKD. This CDR3 is 12 amino acids long. This CDR3 reads CATSAWADGYTF. The DNA for the CDR3 is TGTGCCACCAGTGCCTGGGCCGATGGCTACACCTTC.

CDR3 in amino acids: CASSFDGTTYNEQFF. The CDR3 DNA sequence: TGCGCCAGCAGCTTTGACGGGACTACCTACAATGAGCAGTTCTTC. This chain connects TRBV5-1 to TRBJ2-1, with 7 bases that match TRBD2. The CDR3 runs 15 residues. The J segment lost 2 bases and the V segment lost 2 bases, leaving 4 bases of the junction unmatched. CDR1 SGHRS and CDR2 YFSETQ come from the germline V gene.

V usage is TRBV4-2 and J usage is TRBJ1-2; no clear D. Deletions cut 1 base from V and 5 bases from J, with 11 bases between. This CDR3 spans 14 amino acids. The V gene's germline CDR1 is LGHNA and CDR2 YNFKEQ. The CDR3 is CASSQVRSEYGYTF. The DNA for the CDR3 is TGTGCCAGCAGCCAAGTGAGGAGTGAGTATGGCTACACCTTC.

The chain couples TRBV7-9 to TRBJ1-2; D unclear. CDR3 length equals 12 residues. Germline assignment: CDR1 SEHNR and CDR2 FQNEAQ (reference sequence). The V gene lost 2 bases and the J gene lost 7 bases, with 8 bases spanning the gap. The CDR3 bases are TGTGCCAGCAGCTTATCCGTCTCTGGCTACACCTTC. Its protein product is CASSLSVSGYTF.

The chain employs TRBV10-1 and TRBJ2-3, with 7 bases that match TRBD1. V dropped 6 bases and J dropped 5; count of bases not matched to a gene: 5. The CDR3 has 13 residues. Germline CDR1 and CDR2: WNHNN and SYGVQD (reference sequence). CDR3: CASSRGLGDTQYF. CDR3 sequence (DNA): TGCGCCAGCAGCAGGGGGTTGGGAGATACGCAGTATTTT.

The chain joins TRBV5-4 to TRBJ1-1; no clear D gene. Germline V lookup: CDR1 SGHNT, CDR2 YYREEE (reference sequence). This CDR3 spans 12 amino acids. The ends were cut back, 4 bases at V and 2 bases at J, with 6 bases in the middle. The CDR3 DNA is TGTGCCAGCAGCCCGACAAACACTGAAGCTTTCTTT. Protein: CASSPTNTEAFF.

This chain links TRBV7-6 with TRBJ2-5, with TRBD1 as a possible D gene (6 bases). The germline V gene encodes CDR1 SGHVS and CDR2 FNYEAQ. The CDR3 is 14 amino acids. V was trimmed by 6 bases and J by 1 base, leaving 12 bases between them. This chain's CDR3 is CASRPMGAQETQYF. Here the CDR3 DNA reads TGTGCCAGCAGACCAATGGGGGCCCAAGAGACCCAGTACTTC.

DNA of the CDR3: TGTGCCAGCAGTTTTGGCAGGATGGAGCTGTTTTTT. It translates to CASSFGRMELFF. V usage is TRBV27 and J usage is TRBJ2-2; D call uncertain. CDR3 size: 12 residues. V was trimmed by 3 bases and J by 10 bases, leaving 9 bases between them. Per germline, CDR1 MNHEY and CDR2 SMNVEV (reference sequence).

The chain carries TRBV15 and TRBJ1-5; D is undetermined. CDR3 size: 16 residues. The V gene lost 3 bases and the J gene lost 2 bases, with 14 bases spanning the gap. CDR1 and CDR2 from the germline V gene are LNHNV and YYDKDF (reference sequence). The CDR3 DNA sequence: TGTGCCACCAGCAGCCACGAAGGCGGGGGCAATCAGCCCCAGCATTTT. Amino acid sequence: CATSSHEGGGNQPQHF.

This clone is a singleton in its sample. The CDR3 protein is CASSENGGFQETQYF. CDR3 sequence (DNA): TGTGCCAGCAGTGAAAATGGGGGCTTCCAAGAGACCCAGTACTTC. This chain joins TRBV2 and TRBJ2-5; tentatively, D is TRBD1 (6 bases). The V end lost 2 bases, the J end lost 1 base, and 11 bases lay between the germline ends. The CDR3 contains 15 residues. Looked up from germline, CDR1 is SNHLY and CDR2 is FYNNEI.

The chain carries TRBV4-3 and TRBJ1-5; TRBD1 aligns across 8 bases. Germline V gene data show CDR1 as LGHNA and CDR2 as YSLEER. V trimming: 2 bases; J trimming: 3 bases; junction bases outside the gene matches: 3. The CDR3 loop spans 15 amino acids. The CDR3 DNA sequence: TGCGCCAGCAGCCAACAGGACAGGGACAATCAGCCCCAGCATTTT. Its protein product is CASSQQDRDNQPQHF.

This rearrangement joins TRBV4-1 to TRBJ1-1; a possible D gene is TRBD1 (5 bases). The CDR3 runs to 16 residues. Germline lookup yields CDR1 MGHRA and CDR2 YSYEKL. Trimming took 1 base from V and 5 from J, leaving 17 bases between them. DNA for the CDR3: TGCGCCAGCAGCCAAGGCCCCTTCAGGGCACGGACTGAAGCTTTCTTT. Amino acid sequence: CASSQGPFRARTEAFF.

The chain is built from TRBV18 and TRBJ2-2; unclear D gene. CDR3 length equals 13 residues. V lost 3 bases and J lost 3, with 5 bases in between. CDR1 KGHSH and CDR2 LQKENI come from the germline V gene. CDR3 residues: CASSPGYTGELFF. The CDR3 DNA reads TGTGCCAGCTCACCGGGCTACACCGGGGAGCTGTTTTTT.

The chain joins TRBV18 to TRBJ1-5; possible D gene TRBD1, 6 bases. Germline CDR1 is KGHSH and CDR2 is LQKENI. The CDR3 contains 15 residues. V gave up 4 bases and J gave up 1 base, with 11 bases separating them. The CDR3 reads CASSLLGGSNQPQHF. CDR3 DNA sequence: TGTGCCAGCTCACTCTTAGGGGGAAGCAATCAGCCCCAGCATTTT. The whole variable domain, remainder taken from reference TRBV18 and TRBJ1-5, is NAGVMQNPRHLVRRRGQEARLRCSPMKGHSHVYWYRQLPEEGLKFMVYLQKENIIDESGMPKERFSAEFPKEGPSILRIQQVVRGDSAAYFCASSLLGGSNQPQHFGDGTRLSIL.

This chain links TRBV4-3 with TRBJ2-4; 7 bases are shared with TRBD1. CDR1 LGHNA and CDR2 YSLEER come from the germline V gene. CDR3 length equals 14 residues. V lost 1 base, J lost 7 bases, and 4 bases stayed unmatched. The CDR3 region has the DNA TGCGCCAGCAGCCAAGTAGGGGGCGGGAACATTCAGTACTTC. This gives the protein CASSQVGGGNIQYF.

This clone appeared a single time. This chain links TRBV5-6 with TRBJ2-5, with TRBD2 matching over 16 bases. This CDR3 contains 17 residues. Losses at the gene ends were 3 bases for V and 4 bases for J; bases not matched to a gene: 6. Germline V gives CDR1 SGHDT, CDR2 YYEEEE. Written as DNA, the CDR3 is TGTGCCAGCAGCTCGGGACTAGCGGGAGGGCCACCAGAGACCCAGTACTTC. As protein: CASSSGLAGGPPETQYF.